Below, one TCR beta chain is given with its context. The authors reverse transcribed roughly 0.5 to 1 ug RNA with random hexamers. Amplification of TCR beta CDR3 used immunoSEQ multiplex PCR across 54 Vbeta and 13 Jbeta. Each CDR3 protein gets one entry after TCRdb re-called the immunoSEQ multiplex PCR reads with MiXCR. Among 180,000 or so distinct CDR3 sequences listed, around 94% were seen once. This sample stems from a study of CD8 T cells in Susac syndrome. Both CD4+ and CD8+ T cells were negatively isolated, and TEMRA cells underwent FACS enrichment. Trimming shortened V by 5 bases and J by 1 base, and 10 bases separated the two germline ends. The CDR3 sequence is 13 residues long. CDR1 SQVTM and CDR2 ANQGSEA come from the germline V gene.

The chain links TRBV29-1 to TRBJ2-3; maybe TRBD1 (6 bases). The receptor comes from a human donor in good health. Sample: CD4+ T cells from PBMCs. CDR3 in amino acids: CSVPRTGTDTQYF. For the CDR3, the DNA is TGCAGCGTTCCCCGGACAGGCACAGATACGCAGTATTTT.